This T cell receptor (beta chain) was profiled in a study of cytomegalovirus exposure and HLA in healthy donors. Study-wide context: Among about 179 million T cells, an earlier analysis found about 100 million unique TCR beta sequences. Findings and caveats of the study: Most TCR sequences were uncommon, yet certain public TCRs appeared in many donors. Exclusion as indistinguishable affected some V segments, including TRBV6-2 and TRBV6-3. Earlier results showed most TCR beta V segments being productive about 87% or about 30% of the time.

Germline CDR1 is MNHEY and CDR2 is SVGAGI. With 2 bases clipped from V and 5 bases from J, the junction kept 5 bases outside the gene matches. The CDR3 sequence is 14 residues long. About this clone: Its antigen remains unknown.

The primer mix had 60 Vbeta and 13 Jbeta primers. The protocol was immunoSEQ multiplex PCR, while the TCRdb copy is restricted to in-frame clones and leaves out a portion. The sample lists some 70,000 clones, around 78% occurring once. The sequence came from a man aged 18 to 30 in good health and CMV-seropositive. The sequencing sample was made of PBMCs. J is TRBJ2-5 and V is TRBV6-5, with 7 bases fitting TRBD1. CDR3 nucleotide sequence: TGTGCCAGCAGTTACCGGACAGGTTTGGAGACCCAGTACTTC. It yields the protein CASSYRTGLETQYF.